This T cell receptor beta chain was recovered during a study of blood T cell repertoires in COVID-19. Study-level information: The origin of the acute and convalescent COVID-19 samples was the United States, Italy and Spain. Nucleic acid was either cDNA or gDNA, and it came from T cells, B-cell-depleted T cells, or PBMCs.

Authors' analysis steps: Estimates of nucleated cell counts were drawn from the amplification of reference gene primers. Only in-frame clones appear in the TCRdb table, and some are missing; sequencing was by immunoSEQ multiplex PCR. That table gives V, J and clone size, and the DNA gave D and trimming. The sample has 110,000 or so clones; roughly 85% are singletons. This CDR3 contains 14 residues. The junction had 5 bases not matched to a gene; V was cut back by 3 bases and J by 7 bases. Germline assignment: CDR1 LNHDA and CDR2 SQIVND (reference sequence). The sample comprised peripheral blood. The receptor's source is a human donor in a cohort sampled during active COVID-19. The rearrangement links TRBV19 to TRBJ1-5; 8 nucleotides align to TRBD1. The CDR3 bases are TGTGCCAGTAGTATGAGCAGGGGGCAACAGCCCCAGCATTTT. As protein: CASSMSRGQQPQHF.